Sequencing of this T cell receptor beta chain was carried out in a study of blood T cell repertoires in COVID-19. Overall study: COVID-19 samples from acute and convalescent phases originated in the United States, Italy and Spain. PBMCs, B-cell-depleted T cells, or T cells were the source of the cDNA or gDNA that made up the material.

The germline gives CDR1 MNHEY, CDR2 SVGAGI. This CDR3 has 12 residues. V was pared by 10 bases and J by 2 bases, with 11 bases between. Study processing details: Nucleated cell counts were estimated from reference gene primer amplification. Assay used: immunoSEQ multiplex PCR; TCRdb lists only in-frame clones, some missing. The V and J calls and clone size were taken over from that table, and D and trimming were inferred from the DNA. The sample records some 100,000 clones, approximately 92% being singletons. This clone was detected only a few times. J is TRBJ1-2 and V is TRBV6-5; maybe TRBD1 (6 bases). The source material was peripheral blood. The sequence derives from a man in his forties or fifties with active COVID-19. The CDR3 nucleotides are TGTGCCACCGTCGACAGGAACTATGGCTACACCTTC. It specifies CATVDRNYGYTF.